These 19 T cell receptor beta chains originate from one sample sequenced in a study of cytomegalovirus exposure and HLA in healthy donors. 60 Vbeta and 13 Jbeta primers were used in PCR. The assay was immunoSEQ multiplex PCR, and TCRdb's table has in-frame clones only and misses some. Of about 130,000 clones listed, roughly 80% are singletons. Sequences were obtained from PBMCs. These receptors were taken from a middle-aged man in good health and CMV-seronegative.

This chain links TRBV6-5 with TRBJ2-2, with 10 bases aligning to TRBD1. The germline V gene encodes CDR1 MNHEY and CDR2 SVGAGI. J gave up 4 bases and V 6 bases, and 5 bases lay outside the gene matches. This CDR3 is 15 amino acids long. CDR3 protein: CASSTGTGVTGELFF. Written as DNA, the CDR3 is TGTGCCAGCAGCACCGGGACAGGGGTCACCGGGGAGCTGTTTTTT.

The V and J genes are TRBV6-5 and TRBJ2-7, with 14 bases identical to TRBD2. In germline, CDR1 is MNHEY, CDR2 SVGAGI. Trimming at V came to 7 bases and at J to 3 bases, leaving 2 bases not matched to a gene. The CDR3 is made up of 14 amino acids. The CDR3: CASIGTSGSYEQYF. Written as DNA, the CDR3 is TGTGCCAGCATCGGGACTAGCGGGAGCTACGAGCAGTACTTC.

The J gene is TRBJ2-7, the V gene TRBV2, with 7 bases identical to TRBD2. J gave up 2 bases and V 1 base, and 5 bases lay outside the gene matches. Germline V gene sequence: CDR1 SNHLY, CDR2 FYNNEI. The CDR3 consists of 15 residues. The CDR3 sequence is CASSEESSGPYEQYF. The CDR3 DNA follows: TGTGCCAGCAGTGAAGAGTCTAGCGGTCCCTACGAGCAGTACTTC.

V and J are TRBV5-1 and TRBJ2-3; D ambiguous. Trimming took 1 base from V and 1 from J, leaving 4 bases between them. Germline-derived CDR1 and CDR2 are SGHRS and YFSETQ. The CDR3 covers 13 residues. The chain's CDR3 is CASSLSGTDTQYF. DNA of the CDR3: TGCGCCAGCAGCTTGTCGGGCACAGATACGCAGTATTTT.

This CDR3 reads CASSPRVPGGPQHF. In DNA, the CDR3 is TGTGCCAGCAGTCCCCGGGTCCCGGGGGGGCCCCAGCATTTT. The J gene is TRBJ1-5, the V gene TRBV6-6, with D maybe TRBD1 (5 bases). The CDR3 contains 14 residues. Germline CDR1 reads MNHNY; CDR2 reads SVGAGI (reference sequence). V dropped 5 bases and J dropped 9 bases, with 17 bases sitting between them.

The V gene is TRBV27, the J gene TRBJ1-6; D is unresolved. The CDR3 spans 14 residues. Germline V lookup: CDR1 MNHEY, CDR2 SMNVEV (reference sequence). Trimming shortened V by 0 bases and J by 10 bases, and 10 bases separated the two germline ends. DNA of the CDR3: TGTGCCAGCAGTTTATCGTCCCGAGGGTCACCCCTCCACTTT. As protein: CASSLSSRGSPLHF.

J is TRBJ2-7 and V is TRBV18; D may be TRBD2 (6 bases). The V and J ends lost 0 bases and 2 bases respectively, with 8 bases between them. This CDR3 region has 14 residues. Germline V gene lookup returns CDR1 KGHSH and CDR2 LQKENI. The CDR3 spells CASSPPAGTYEQYF. In DNA, the CDR3 is TGTGCCAGCTCACCACCGGCGGGAACCTACGAGCAGTACTTC.

This chain connects TRBV29-1 to TRBJ2-1, with a possible D match to TRBD2 (6 bases). Germline values: CDR1 SQVTM, CDR2 ANQGSEA. The CDR3 is 14 amino acids. The ends were cut back, 7 bases at V and 8 bases at J, with 21 bases in the middle. CDR3 sequence: CSAGWPGVVDEQFF. DNA for the CDR3: TGCAGCGCCGGTTGGCCGGGGGTGGTGGATGAGCAGTTCTTC.

This clone showed up just a few times. The genes are TRBV19 and TRBJ2-2; TRBD2 matches 9 bases. This CDR3 has 15 amino acids. Trimming removed 6 bases from V and 4 bases from J; junction bases left unmatched: 6. CDR1 and CDR2 (germline): LNHDA, SQIVND (reference sequence). The CDR3 region is CASSQLAGSTGELFF. The CDR3 bases are TGTGCCAGTAGCCAACTAGCGGGCAGCACCGGGGAGCTGTTTTTT.

This clone was observed a few times. The chain couples TRBV28 to TRBJ2-5; 7 bases line up with TRBD1. Germline values: CDR1 MDHEN, CDR2 SYDVKM. The junction had 18 bases not matched to a gene; V was cut back by 4 bases and J by 7 bases. This CDR3 is 17 amino acids long. CDR3 residues: CASSSLFTRDSEGTQYF. The CDR3 DNA is TGTGCCAGCAGTTCCCTGTTTACCAGGGACAGCGAGGGGACCCAGTACTTC.

Turning to this clone: One end of the junction fails to match germline, which may point to a read error. The chain recombines TRBV5-6 with TRBJ2-1; no clear D. Germline assignment: CDR1 SGHDT and CDR2 YYEEEE. CDR3 length: 16 amino acids. The CDR3 sequence is CTSSFLIWSSYNEQFF. CDR3 coding DNA: TGTACCAGCAGCTTTCTAATTTGGAGCTCCTACAATGAGCAGTTCTTC.

V is TRBV5-1 and J is TRBJ1-2; D is perhaps TRBD1 (5 bases). The CDR3 has 13 amino acids. V dropped 4 bases and J dropped 3 bases, with 10 bases sitting between them. Germline values: CDR1 SGHRS, CDR2 YFSETQ. The CDR3 reads CASSRGSDYGYTF. The DNA for the CDR3 is TGCGCCAGCAGCAGGGGATCGGACTATGGCTACACCTTC.

In DNA, the CDR3 is TGCGCCAGCAGCTGGGACAGGACTCGGTTCTTC. It yields the protein CASSWDRTRFF. J is TRBJ2-1 and V is TRBV5-1, with TRBD1 matching over 8 bases. This CDR3 has 11 residues. Germline V CDR1 and CDR2: SGHRS, YFSETQ. V lost 3 bases, J lost 15 bases, and 5 bases stayed unmatched.

The chain has TRBV6-6 and TRBJ2-3; possibly TRBD1 for D (6 bases). The CDR3 loop spans 13 amino acids. Looked up from germline, CDR1 is MNHNY and CDR2 is SVGAGI (reference sequence). The V end lost 4 bases, the J end lost 8 bases, and 13 bases lay between the germline ends. This CDR3 is CASSSDRRSTQYF. CDR3 in DNA: TGTGCCAGCAGTTCCGACAGGCGGAGTACGCAGTATTTT.

This clone has more than one count but fewer than ten. J is TRBJ2-7 and V is TRBV28; 10 bases map to TRBD2. Germline lookup yields CDR1 MDHEN and CDR2 SYDVKM. This CDR3 comprises 15 residues. Germline trimming cut 7 bases from V and 6 bases from J; bases unmatched to any gene: 12. The CDR3 bases are TGTGCCAGCACCACCCCGTCTAGCGGGAGATTCGAGCAGTACTTC. Translation: CASTTPSSGRFEQYF.

The CDR3 here is CASRADRGNTEAFF. The DNA of the CDR3 is TGTGCCAGCAGAGCTGACAGGGGGAACACTGAAGCTTTCTTT. The V call is TRBV2, the J call TRBJ1-1; 8 bases are shared with TRBD1. The CDR3 sequence is 14 residues long. Germline V gives CDR1 SNHLY, CDR2 FYNNEI. Germline trimming cut 6 bases from V and 1 base from J; bases unmatched to any gene: 4.

This clone was seen more than once but under ten times. V is TRBV6-6 and J is TRBJ2-7, with TRBD2 matching 14 bases. The CDR3 covers 14 residues. V lost 5 bases, J lost 6 bases, and 3 bases stayed unmatched. Germline V gives CDR1 MNHNY, CDR2 SVGAGI (reference sequence). CDR3 sequence reads: CASSGLAGGREQYF. CDR3 DNA: TGTGCCAGCAGTGGACTAGCGGGGGGCCGCGAGCAGTACTTC.

This chain uses TRBV13 with TRBJ2-7; D possibly corresponds to TRBD1 (6 bases). The germline V and J ends were trimmed by 3 bases and 0 bases, with 18 bases remaining between them. CDR1 and CDR2 from the germline V gene are PRHDT and FYEKMQ (reference sequence). The CDR3 length is 17 residues. CDR3 sequence (DNA): TGTGCCAGCAGCTTCCAAAACAGGGCTGGGAGCTCCTACGAGCAGTACTTC. This gives the protein CASSFQNRAGSSYEQYF.

This sequence joins TRBV12-5 and TRBJ1-1, with D possibly being TRBD1 (6 bases). V gave up 0 bases and J gave up 4 bases, with 15 bases separating them. Germline values: CDR1 LGHNT, CDR2 FRNRAP. CDR3 length: 16 residues. The CDR3 nucleotides read TGTGCTAGTGGTTTGGTACTGTCAGGGGCGGGCACTGAAGCTTTCTTT. This sequence encodes CASGLVLSGAGTEAFF. Full variable domain (remainder filled in from reference TRBV12-5 and TRBJ1-1): DARVTQTPRHKVTEMGQEVTMRCQPILGHNTVFWYRQTMMQGLELLAYFRNRAPLDDSGMPKDRFSAEMPDATLATLKIQPSEPRDSAVYFCASGLVLSGAGTEAFFGQGTRLTVV.